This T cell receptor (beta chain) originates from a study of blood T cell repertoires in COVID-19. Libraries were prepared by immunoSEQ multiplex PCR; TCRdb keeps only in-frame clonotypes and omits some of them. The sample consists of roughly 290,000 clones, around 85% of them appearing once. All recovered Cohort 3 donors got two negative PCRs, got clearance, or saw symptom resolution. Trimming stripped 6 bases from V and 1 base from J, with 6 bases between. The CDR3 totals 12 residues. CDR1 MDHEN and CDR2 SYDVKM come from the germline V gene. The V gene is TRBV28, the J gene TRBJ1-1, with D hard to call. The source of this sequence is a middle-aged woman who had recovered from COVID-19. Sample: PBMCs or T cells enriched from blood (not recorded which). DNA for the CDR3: TGTGCCAGCAGGAGCCAGAACACTGAAGCTTTCTTT. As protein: CASRSQNTEAFF.